Shown below are 3 T cell receptor beta chains from a single sample sequenced in a study of blood T cell repertoires in COVID-19. Repertoires were generated with immunoSEQ multiplex PCR, while TCRdb's copy carries only in-frame clones and drops some. The sample records 400,000 to 500,000 clones, about 88% being singletons. The sample was PBMCs or T cells enriched from blood (not recorded which). The receptors derive from a woman under 30 who had been exposed to COVID-19.

This clone was detected once. The chain uses TRBV28 and TRBJ2-7; tentative D call: TRBD2 (5 bases). CDR1 and CDR2 from the germline V gene are MDHEN and SYDVKM. The V gene lost 4 bases and the J gene lost 1 base, with 8 bases spanning the gap. CDR3 length equals 13 residues. The CDR3 bases are TGTGCCAGCAGTTCCCCGGGATCCTACGAGCAGTACTTC. Its translation: CASSSPGSYEQYF.

V and J are TRBV14 and TRBJ2-7; weak D call: TRBD1 (6 bases). Trimming left V 0 bases short and J 3 bases short, with 9 bases between. CDR1 and CDR2 (germline): SGHDN, FVKESK. CDR3 length: 14 amino acids. CDR3 DNA sequence: TGTGCCAGCAGCCAAGAGGACAGATTCTACGAGCAGTACTTC. Translation gives CASSQEDRFYEQYF.

The chain uses TRBV6-5 and TRBJ1-1, with a tentative D call TRBD1 (5 bases). Germline CDR1 MNHEY, CDR2 SVGAGI. With 2 bases removed from V and 0 bases from J, the gap between germline ends came to 13 bases. The CDR3 sequence is 16 residues long. CDR3 bases: TGTGCCAGCAGTTACACCCAGGGTGTCATGAACACTGAAGCTTTCTTT. This codes for CASSYTQGVMNTEAFF.